This T cell receptor beta chain derives from a study of T-cell reconstitution after alpha-beta-depleted transplantation in children. Study results and caveats: T-cell counts and diversity at one year post-transplant came mainly from newly produced T cells.

V gave up 4 bases and J gave up 7 bases, with 23 bases separating them. Germline V gives CDR1 SQVTM, CDR2 ANQGSEA. The length of the CDR3 is 16 residues. Construction of the TCRbeta library involved unique molecular identifiers. MiXCR, run by TCRdb on the PCR reads, gives a single entry per CDR3 protein. The table lists some 350,000 distinct CDR3 sequences, around 15% of them singletons, with about 41% in the top ten. There are a few counts of this clonotype. The antigen remains undetermined. This chain connects TRBV29-1 to TRBJ2-1, with D possibly being TRBD2 (6 bases). This clonotype was obtained from a male patient between 2 and 15 years old who had a stem cell transplant for acute lymphoblastic leukemia, so the T cells may come from the graft donor. Sequencing was performed on PBMCs, mostly from graft donor cells, taken 360 days after TCRalphabeta/CD19-depleted stem cell transplant. CDR3 coding DNA: TGCAGCGTTGGGGGGGTTTCCTCCAGGGCGTGGAATGAGCAGTTCTTC. The encoded protein is CSVGGVSSRAWNEQFF.